By sample share, the clone carrying this TCR delta chain is hyperexpanded. Its antigen is unknown. The sample holds other DNA sequences that translate to the same CDR3. Gamma-chain- and delta-chain-specific primers converted PBMC RNA into TCR cDNA. TCRdb fed the RT-PCR reads to CATT. The table records about 400 delta-chain clones, around 16% of them present only once. This entry belongs to a study of delta chains in infants with herpesvirus infections. Study overall: Ugandan infants were followed prospectively from birth through primary CMV infection. Findings and limits, study-wide: The study lacked race- and environment-matched controls and was small. Public-clonotype frequency seemingly fell with older age at infection.

Germline V gives CDR1 TSWWSYY, CDR2 QGS. The CDR3 totals 26 residues. V lost 1 base, J lost 3 bases, and 45 bases lay in between. The V gene is TRDV1, the J gene TRDJ1, with a tentative D call TRDD2 (9 bases). The sequence was collected from a human donor who was a Ugandan infant, either HIV-exposed or HIV-unexposed (not recorded which). The starting material was peripheral blood, obtained at time point 1 of longitudinal follow-up. For the CDR3, the DNA is TGTGCTCTTGGGGAACCGACAACCTCCAAAGATACCTTCCTACTTATCCTGGGGGACAAGGCCGATAAACTCATCTTT. This gives the protein CALGEPTTSKDTFLLILGDKADKLIF.